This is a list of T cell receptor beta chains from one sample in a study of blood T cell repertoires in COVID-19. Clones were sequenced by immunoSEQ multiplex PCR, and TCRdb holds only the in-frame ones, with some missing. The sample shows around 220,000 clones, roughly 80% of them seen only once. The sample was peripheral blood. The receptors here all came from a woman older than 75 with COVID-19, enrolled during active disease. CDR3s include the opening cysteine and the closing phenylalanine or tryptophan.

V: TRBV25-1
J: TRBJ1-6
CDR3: CASSAMPTASPLHF

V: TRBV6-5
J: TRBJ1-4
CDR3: CASSYDRGEKLFF

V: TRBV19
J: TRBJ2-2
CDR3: CASSIVSAAGELFF

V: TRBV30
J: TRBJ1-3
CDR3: CAGGQNTIYF

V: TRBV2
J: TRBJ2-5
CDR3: CASRRLVGPQETQYF

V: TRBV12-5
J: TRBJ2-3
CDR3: CASGSSGADTQYF

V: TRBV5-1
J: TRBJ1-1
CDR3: CASSLIRDVPEAFF

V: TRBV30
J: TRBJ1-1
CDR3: CALGGGSRNTEAFF

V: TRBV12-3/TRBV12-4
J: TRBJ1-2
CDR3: CASSLRQGRGYTF

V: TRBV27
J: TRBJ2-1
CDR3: CASSFLGSGGYEQFF

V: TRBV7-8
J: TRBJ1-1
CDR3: CASTARVFLDTEAFF

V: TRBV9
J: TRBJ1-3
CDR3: CASSPSGGGGNTIYF

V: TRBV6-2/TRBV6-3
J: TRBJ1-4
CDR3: CASSYADKANEKLFF

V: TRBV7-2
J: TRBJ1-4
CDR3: CASSPRGTQGEKLFF

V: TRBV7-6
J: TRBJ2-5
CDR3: CASSLKPDRIQETQYF

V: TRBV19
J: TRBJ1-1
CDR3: CASSKTGGAGTEAFF

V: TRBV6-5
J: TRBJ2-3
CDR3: CASSLAPATDTQYF

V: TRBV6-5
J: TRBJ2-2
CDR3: CASGTGVAGELFF

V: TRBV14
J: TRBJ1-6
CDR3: CASSWQYNSPLHF

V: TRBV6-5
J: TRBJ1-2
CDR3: CASRDWGDGNGYTF

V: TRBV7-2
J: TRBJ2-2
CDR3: CASSLGGGPGELFF

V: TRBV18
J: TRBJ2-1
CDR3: CASSPGDSFRNEQFF

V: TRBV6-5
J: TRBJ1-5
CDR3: CASSYSELLNQPQHF

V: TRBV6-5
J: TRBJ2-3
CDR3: CASRQGLARDTQYF

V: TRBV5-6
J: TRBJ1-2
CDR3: CASSWGQGAPYGYTF

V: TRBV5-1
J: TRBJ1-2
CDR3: CASSHSDTGDGYTF

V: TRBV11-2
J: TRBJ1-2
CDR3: CASSLDVRQNYGYTF

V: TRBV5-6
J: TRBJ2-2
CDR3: CASRRVPGELFF

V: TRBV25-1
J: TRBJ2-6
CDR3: CASSPSGANVLTF

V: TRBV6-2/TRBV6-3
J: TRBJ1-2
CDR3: CASSYPGQGSYGYTF

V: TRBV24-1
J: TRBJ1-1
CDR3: CATSDPSRTEAFF

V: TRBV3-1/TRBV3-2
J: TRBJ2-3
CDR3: CASSRGVSADTQYF

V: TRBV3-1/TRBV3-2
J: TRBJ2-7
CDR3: CASSQVRDRGEQYF

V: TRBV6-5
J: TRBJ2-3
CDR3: CASRYLTSGGTDTQYF

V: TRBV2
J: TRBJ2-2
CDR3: CASSPRRAGEGTGELFF

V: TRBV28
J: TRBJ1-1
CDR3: CASSLPGQGTEAFF

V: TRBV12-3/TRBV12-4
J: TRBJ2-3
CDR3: CASSFLSTDTQYF

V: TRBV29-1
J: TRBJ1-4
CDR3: CSVEDLSGQGGKLFF

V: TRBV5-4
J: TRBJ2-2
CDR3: CASSTGQGGGVFGELFF

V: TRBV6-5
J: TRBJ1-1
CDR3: CASTRTGVTEAFF

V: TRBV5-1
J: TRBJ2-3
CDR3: CASSWGESTDTQYF

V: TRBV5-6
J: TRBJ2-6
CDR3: CASSLAHRAGANVLTF

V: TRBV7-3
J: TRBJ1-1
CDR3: CASSFGRNTEAFF

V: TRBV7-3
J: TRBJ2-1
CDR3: CASSLLAGGTNEQFF

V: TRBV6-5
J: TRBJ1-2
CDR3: CASSSAGTGGLGYTF

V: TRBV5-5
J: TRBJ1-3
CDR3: CASSLEAGLSSGNTIYF

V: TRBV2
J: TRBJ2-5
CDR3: CASWGGETQYF

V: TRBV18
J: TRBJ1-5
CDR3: CASSPIDSNQPQHF

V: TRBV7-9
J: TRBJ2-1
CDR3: CASSPGQGTYNEQFF

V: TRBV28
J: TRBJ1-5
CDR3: CASRTDRGVFGNQPQHF

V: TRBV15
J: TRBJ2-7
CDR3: CATREGQDLYEQYF

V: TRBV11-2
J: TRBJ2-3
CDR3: CASSQGTSGVPVATDTQYF

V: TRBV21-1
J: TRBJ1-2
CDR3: CASSLTRGTAQAGKYGYTF

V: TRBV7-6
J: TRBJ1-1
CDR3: CASSFTGSTEAFF

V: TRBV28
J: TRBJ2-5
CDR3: CASSLQARLQGGTQYF

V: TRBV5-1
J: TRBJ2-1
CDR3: CASSLRYRTSGLGEQFF

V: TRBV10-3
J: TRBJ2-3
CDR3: CAISEPDRSTDTQYF